A single sample gave rise to the 5 T cell receptor beta chains below, sequenced in a study of response to subunit inactivated influenza vaccine. From the RT-PCR reads, TCRdb called clonotypes with MiXCR, one entry per CDR3 protein. The sample has about 570,000 distinct CDR3 sequences, roughly 12% seen once. These records were also assigned to another study, of T cells expressing NK-cell markers. That paper notes: The cDNA for TCR beta came from 5'RACE template switching with UMIs.

The starting material was PBMCs from blood, obtained on the day of vaccination. Receptors originate from a man aged 50-59 years who received an inactivated influenza vaccine.

This clonotype was detected a few times. The V gene is TRBV4-1, the J gene TRBJ2-7, with unresolved D. There are 15 residues in the CDR3. In germline, CDR1 is MGHRA, CDR2 YSYEKL. V gave up 0 bases and J gave up 2 bases, with 11 bases separating them. The CDR3 nucleotides are TGCGCCAGCAGCCAAGATCCAGGAACTACCTACGAGCAGTACTTC. Translated, it gives CASSQDPGTTYEQYF.

At least ten counts were recorded for this clonotype. V is TRBV12-3 or TRBV12-4 and J is TRBJ1-3; weak D call: TRBD1 (6 bases). Trimming took 6 bases from V and 0 from J, leaving 9 bases between them. The CDR3 totals 14 residues. CDR3 loop: CASRGTNSGNTIYF. In DNA, the CDR3 is TGTGCCAGCAGGGGGACAAACTCTGGAAACACCATATATTTT.

V and J are TRBV6-2 or TRBV6-3 and TRBJ2-2; no definite D call. Between the trimmed V and J ends, which lost 6 bases and 0 bases, there was a span of 8 bases. The CDR3 has 14 residues. Per the germline V gene, CDR1 is MNHEY and CDR2 is SVGEGT. CDR3 amino acids: CASRNPPNTGELFF. Written as DNA, the CDR3 is TGTGCCAGCAGGAATCCCCCGAACACCGGGGAGCTGTTTTTT.

This clonotype was seen more than once but under ten times. The chain links TRBV4-2 to TRBJ2-1; D call uncertain. The CDR3 consists of 17 residues. V lost 0 bases and J 2 bases, leaving 14 bases between the germline ends. Germline CDR1 reads LGHNA; CDR2 reads YNFKEQ. As DNA, the CDR3 is TGTGCCAGCAGCCAAGATGACCTCACTTCTACCTACAATGAGCAGTTCTTC. It encodes CASSQDDLTSTYNEQFF.

Only a few counts were recorded for this clonotype. The chain combines TRBV12-3 or TRBV12-4 with TRBJ1-1; possibly TRBD1 for D (5 bases). This CDR3 is built from 15 residues. Trimming pared 3 bases from V and 0 bases from J, leaving 11 bases between. CDR3 bases: TGTGCCAGCAGTTTTCGGCAGGGTTTGAACACTGAAGCTTTCTTT. Protein: CASSFRQGLNTEAFF.